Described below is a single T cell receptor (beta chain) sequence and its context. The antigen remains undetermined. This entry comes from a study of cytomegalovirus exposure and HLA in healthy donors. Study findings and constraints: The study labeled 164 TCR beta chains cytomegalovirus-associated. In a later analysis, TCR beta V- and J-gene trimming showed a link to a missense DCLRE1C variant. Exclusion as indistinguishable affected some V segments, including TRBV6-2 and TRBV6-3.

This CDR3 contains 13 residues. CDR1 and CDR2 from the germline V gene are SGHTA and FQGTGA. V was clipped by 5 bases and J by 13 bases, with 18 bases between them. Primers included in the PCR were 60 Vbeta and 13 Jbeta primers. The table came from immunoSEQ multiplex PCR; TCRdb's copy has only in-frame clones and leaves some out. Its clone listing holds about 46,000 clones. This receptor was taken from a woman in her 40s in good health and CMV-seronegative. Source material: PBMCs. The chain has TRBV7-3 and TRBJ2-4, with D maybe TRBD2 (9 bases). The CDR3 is CASSTGQGLAQYF. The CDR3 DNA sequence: TGTGCCAGCAGCACCGGACAGGGACTAGCCCAGTACTTC.